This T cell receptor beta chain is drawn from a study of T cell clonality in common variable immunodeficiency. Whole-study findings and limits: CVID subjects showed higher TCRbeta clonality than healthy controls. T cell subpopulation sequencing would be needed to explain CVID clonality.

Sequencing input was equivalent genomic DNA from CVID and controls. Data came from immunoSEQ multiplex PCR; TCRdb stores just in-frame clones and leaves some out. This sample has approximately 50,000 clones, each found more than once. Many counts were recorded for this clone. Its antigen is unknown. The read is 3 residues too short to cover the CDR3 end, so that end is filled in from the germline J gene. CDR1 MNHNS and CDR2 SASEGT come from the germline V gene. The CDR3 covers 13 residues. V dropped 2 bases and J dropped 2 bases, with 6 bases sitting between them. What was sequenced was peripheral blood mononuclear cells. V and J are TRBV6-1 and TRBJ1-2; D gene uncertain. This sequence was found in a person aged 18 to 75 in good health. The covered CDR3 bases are TGTGCCAGCAGTGAATTGGGCAACTATGGC. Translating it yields CASSELGNYG. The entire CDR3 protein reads CASSELGNYGYTF.